The rows below give T cell receptor beta chains drawn from one sample of a study of T cells in localized non-small cell lung cancer. Libraries were prepared by immunoSEQ multiplex PCR; TCRdb keeps only in-frame clonotypes and omits some of them. The table lists 1,200 or so clones, around 40% of them singletons. The input for sequencing was lung tumor tissue, taken before any cancer treatment. All receptors derive from a male donor at least 60 years old with stage III lung adenocarcinoma. The CDR3 runs from the conserved cysteine through the conserved F or W. The D gene is left open where the match is weak. Clone size is stated in some rows and not others, as once, few, many or a class when expanded.

v_gene	d_gene	j_gene	abundance	CDR3aa	CDR3nt
TRBV18	NA	TRBJ2-7	NA	CASSPKWGDNEQYF	TGTGCCAGCTCACCAAAATGGGGAGACAACGAGCAGTACTTC
TRBV6-8	TRBD1	TRBJ1-2	NA	CASSYGQGVGGYTF	TGTGCCAGCAGTTACGGTCAGGGGGTAGGAGGCTACACCTTC
TRBV19	NA	TRBJ2-3	NA	CASSIAIGTDTQYF	TGTGCCAGTAGTATAGCCATCGGCACAGATACGCAGTATTTT
TRBV28	NA	TRBJ1-4	NA	CASSLPSIEKLFF	TGTGCCAGCAGCCTACCTTCGATTGAAAAACTGTTTTTT
TRBV6-8	NA	TRBJ2-7	NA	CASSEYSGNSYEQYF	TGTGCCAGCAGTGAGTATTCAGGGAACTCCTACGAGCAGTACTTC
TRBV18	TRBD1	TRBJ1-2	NA	CASSPPWTGKLGYTF	TGTGCCAGCTCACCTCCTTGGACAGGGAAGCTTGGCTACACCTTC
TRBV11-3	NA	TRBJ1-4	medium-sized	CASSLYGTTSNEKLFF	TGTGCCAGCAGCTTATACGGGACGACCAGTAATGAAAAACTGTTTTTT
TRBV18	NA	TRBJ2-7	NA	CASSPSEYEQYF	TGTGCCAGCTCACCAAGCGAATACGAGCAGTACTTC
TRBV6-7	TRBD1	TRBJ1-1	few	CAIRQGVEAFF	TGTGCCATCAGACAGGGCGTCGAAGCTTTCTTT
TRBV18	NA	TRBJ1-1	NA	CASSPTLRGTEAFF	TGTGCCAGCTCACCCACTCTTAGGGGCACTGAAGCTTTCTTT
TRBV14	NA	TRBJ2-1	NA	CASSRWIRGALGEQFF	TGTGCCAGCAGCCGTTGGATCAGGGGAGCCTTAGGTGAGCAGTTCTTC
TRBV11-3	NA	TRBJ1-4	few	CASQSDATNEKLFF	TGTGCCAGCCAGTCGGATGCAACTAATGAAAAACTGTTTTTT
TRBV11-3	TRBD1	TRBJ1-2	NA	CASSLGQGVPYGYTF	TGTGCCAGCAGCTTGGGACAGGGGGTACCCTATGGCTACACCTTC
TRBV6-8	TRBD2	TRBJ2-1	few	CASSAQPGTSANNEQFF	TGTGCCAGCAGCGCGCAACCCGGGACTAGCGCAAACAATGAGCAGTTCTTC
TRBV30	TRBD1	TRBJ2-5	NA	CACKPKRGQGVETQYF	TGTGCCTGTAAACCAAAAAGGGGACAGGGAGTAGAGACCCAGTACTTC
TRBV30	NA	TRBJ2-7	few	CAWSVGQPYEQYF	TGTGCCTGGAGTGTAGGACAGCCCTACGAGCAGTACTTC
TRBV14	NA	TRBJ1-1	NA	CASRHLNTEAFF	TGTGCCAGCAGACACCTTAACACTGAAGCTTTCTTT
TRBV29-1	NA	TRBJ1-1	few	CSVSPRAEYTEAFF	TGCAGCGTTAGTCCCCGGGCTGAGTACACTGAAGCTTTCTTT
TRBV11-3	NA	TRBJ2-7	NA	CASSSAHEGTTEQYF	TGTGCCAGCAGCTCCGCCCACGAGGGGACGACCGAGCAGTACTTC
TRBV30	NA	TRBJ2-5	NA	CAWSALETQYF	TGTGCCTGGAGTGCCCTGGAGACCCAGTACTTC
TRBV6-8	NA	TRBJ1-4	NA	CASSNIRVAGEKLFF	TGTGCCAGCAGTAACATCCGGGTGGCGGGTGAAAAACTGTTTTTT
TRBV18	NA	TRBJ1-1	NA	CASSPGRESEAFF	TGTGCCAGCTCACCGGGAAGGGAAAGTGAAGCTTTCTTT
TRBV28	NA	TRBJ1-4	NA	CASSLYREKLFF	TGTGCCAGCAGTTTATATCGCGAAAAACTGTTTTTT
TRBV30	NA	TRBJ1-5	NA	CAWNAAMGNQPQHF	TGTGCCTGGAATGCGGCTATGGGGAATCAGCCCCAGCATTTT
TRBV28	NA	TRBJ2-3	NA	CASSSTGQLFTDTQYF	TGTGCCAGCAGTTCCACTGGACAGTTATTCACAGATACGCAGTATTTT
TRBV15	NA	TRBJ1-2	NA	CATRAIQGEGVYGYTF	TGTGCCACCAGGGCTATTCAGGGTGAAGGGGTCTATGGCTACACCTTC
TRBV28	TRBD1	TRBJ2-2	NA	CASSLSSGTVEIGELFF	TGTGCCAGCAGTTTGAGTTCTGGGACAGTAGAAATCGGGGAGCTGTTTTTT
TRBV6-8	NA	TRBJ1-1	medium-sized	CASRTQGISGNTEAFF	TGTGCCAGCAGGACACAGGGTATTAGTGGGAACACTGAAGCTTTCTTT
TRBV19	NA	TRBJ1-5	NA	CASSIALGQPQHF	TGTGCCAGTAGTATCGCCCTGGGGCAGCCCCAGCATTTT
TRBV6-8	NA	TRBJ1-5	few	CAIGGGFYSNQPQHF	TGTGCCATCGGTGGGGGATTTTATAGCAATCAGCCCCAGCATTTT
TRBV30	NA	TRBJ2-2	NA	CAWTKGGQVTGELFF	TGTGCCTGGACAAAGGGGGGCCAGGTCACCGGGGAGCTGTTTTTT
TRBV14	NA	TRBJ1-1	NA	CASSHPTKGGTEAFF	TGTGCCAGCAGCCACCCGACCAAGGGCGGCACTGAAGCTTTCTTT
TRBV19	NA	TRBJ2-3	NA	CASISGSTDTQYF	TGTGCCAGTATTAGCGGCAGCACAGATACGCAGTATTTT
TRBV6-8	NA	TRBJ1-6	NA	CASRTGQSSYNSPLHF	TGTGCCAGCAGGACAGGTCAGAGCTCCTATAATTCACCCCTCCACTTT
TRBV6-8	NA	TRBJ1-6	few	CASRRDYNSPLHF	TGTGCCAGCCGCCGGGATTATAATTCACCCCTCCACTTT
TRBV5-1	TRBD1	TRBJ1-2	few	CASSIGQGNYGYTF	TGCGCCAGCAGCATAGGACAGGGAAACTATGGCTACACCTTC
TRBV28	TRBD1	TRBJ1-1	NA	CASSSLMAGGLTEAFF	TGTGCCAGCAGTTCCCTTATGGCAGGGGGCCTCACTGAAGCTTTCTTT
TRBV6-8	NA	TRBJ1-5	medium-sized	CASRPRDTVYGNQPQHF	TGTGCCAGCAGACCCAGGGACACGGTTTATGGAAATCAGCCCCAGCATTTT
TRBV18	TRBD1	TRBJ2-7	NA	CASSPSDRGREQYF	TGTGCCAGCTCACCATCCGACAGGGGGCGCGAGCAGTACTTC
TRBV6-8	NA	TRBJ2-7	NA	CASSHSGSYEQYF	TGTGCCAGCAGCCATAGCGGCTCCTACGAGCAGTACTTC
TRBV19	NA	TRBJ1-4	once	CASTPGGAYEKLFF	TGTGCCAGTACCCCTGGGGGGGCATATGAAAAACTGTTTTTT
TRBV1	NA	TRBJ2-7	few	CASSQEVAGGGIRQYF	TGCGCCAGCAGCCAAGAGGTCGCAGGGGGGGGCATCCGACAGTACTTC
TRBV28	NA	TRBJ2-7	few	CASTTGRPTYEQYF	TGTGCCAGCACTACGGGACGGCCTACCTACGAGCAGTACTTC
TRBV5-1	NA	TRBJ1-1	NA	CASSLGPGNTEAFF	TGCGCCAGCAGCTTGGGGCCAGGAAACACTGAAGCTTTCTTT
TRBV12-5	NA	TRBJ2-1	few	CASRLGGSYNEQFF	TGTGCCAGTCGTTTGGGCGGCTCCTACAATGAGCAGTTCTTC
TRBV25-1	TRBD1	TRBJ2-7	NA	CASSENGFGQGYEQYF	TGTGCCAGCAGTGAAAATGGTTTTGGACAGGGGTACGAGCAGTACTTC
TRBV6-8	NA	TRBJ1-2	few	CASSYSDRANYGYTF	TGTGCCAGCAGTTACTCCGACAGAGCTAACTATGGCTACACCTTC
TRBV9	NA	TRBJ2-7	NA	CASSPPDRSSYEQYF	TGTGCCAGCAGCCCGCCGGACAGATCATCCTACGAGCAGTACTTC
TRBV11-3	NA	TRBJ2-3	NA	CASSSWGAGVPTDTQYF	TGTGCCAGCAGCTCCTGGGGGGCGGGAGTTCCCACAGATACGCAGTATTTT